The 27 T cell receptor beta chains reported below all come from one sample, sequenced in a study of blood T cell repertoires in COVID-19. Sequencing was performed with immunoSEQ multiplex PCR; in TCRdb, only in-frame clones are kept and a portion is missing. The sample includes about 120,000 clones, 70% to 90% of them seen just once. Sequencing was done on a sample of peripheral blood. Receptors were obtained from a man between 40 and 49 years old with acute or convalescent COVID-19.

The V call is TRBV3-1 (or the pseudogene TRBV3-2), the J call TRBJ1-5, with a possible D match to TRBD1 (6 bases). CDR1 and CDR2 from the germline V gene are LGHDT and YNNKEL (reference sequence). The CDR3 has 14 amino acids. V lost 8 bases to trimming and J lost 4 bases, with 15 bases between them. CDR3 region: CASGTRGGNQPQHF. CDR3 DNA: TGTGCCAGCGGGACACGGGGGGGGAATCAGCCCCAGCATTTT.

V and J are TRBV29-1 and TRBJ2-3; 7 positions match TRBD1. This CDR3 contains 13 residues. With 6 bases clipped from V and 3 bases from J, the junction kept 6 bases outside the gene matches. From germline, CDR1 is SQVTM and CDR2 ANQGSEA. CDR3 sequence (DNA): TGCAGCGTCAGACAGGGTGGGACAGATACGCAGTATTTT. Translated, it gives CSVRQGGTDTQYF.

The V call is TRBV30, the J call TRBJ1-2; 8 bases match TRBD1. The germline V gene has CDR1 GTSNPN and CDR2 SVGIG (reference sequence). The CDR3 consists of 14 residues. V lost 3 bases and J lost 7; bases outside the gene matches: 10. This CDR3 reads CAWRGDRGKRGYTF. As DNA, the CDR3 is TGTGCCTGGAGGGGTGACAGGGGAAAACGTGGCTACACCTTC. The full variable domain, in which reference TRBV30 and TRBJ1-2 provide the parts outside the CDR3, is SQTIHQWPATLVQPVGSPLSLECTVEGTSNPNLYWYRQAAGRGLQLLFYSVGIGQISSEVPQNLSASRPQDRQFILSSKKLLLSDSGFYLCAWRGDRGKRGYTFGSGTRLTVV.

The rearrangement uses TRBV7-2 and TRBJ1-2; TRBD1 aligns across 8 bases. Trimming removed 1 base from V and 6 bases from J; junction bases left unmatched: 7. Germline values: CDR1 SGHTA, CDR2 FQGNSA. The CDR3 spans 15 residues. CDR3 residues: CASSLVQGAWDGYTF. CDR3 DNA sequence: TGTGCCAGCAGCTTAGTTCAGGGGGCATGGGATGGCTACACCTTC.

The chain recombines TRBV11-2 with TRBJ2-5; TRBD2 aligns across 11 bases. There are 15 residues in the CDR3. The V gene end was trimmed by 2 bases and the J gene end by 5 bases; junction bases not matched to a gene: 4. The germline V gene has CDR1 SGHAT and CDR2 FQNNGV. The DNA of the CDR3 is TGTGCCAGCAGCTTACCCGGGACTAGCGGTGAGACCCAGTACTTC. Translating it yields CASSLPGTSGETQYF.

The chain uses TRBV5-6 and TRBJ2-7; 9 bases are a match to TRBD1. This CDR3 has 13 residues. CDR1 is SGHDT, CDR2 YYEEEE, per germline. Trimming removed 3 bases from V and 3 bases from J; junction bases left unmatched: 1. The CDR3 reads CASSWGQGYEQYF. As DNA, the CDR3 is TGTGCCAGCAGCTGGGGACAGGGCTACGAGCAGTACTTC.

J is TRBJ2-1 and V is TRBV4-3; TRBD2 aligns across 8 bases. The length of the CDR3 is 13 residues. The junction had 3 bases not matched to a gene; V was cut back by 2 bases and J by 9 bases. From germline, CDR1 is LGHNA and CDR2 YSLEER. This chain's CDR3 is CASSQRGGFEQFF. DNA for the CDR3: TGCGCCAGCAGCCAACGCGGGGGGTTTGAGCAGTTCTTC.

The chain couples TRBV10-3 to TRBJ1-2; D gene ambiguous. The V gene's germline CDR1 is ENHRY and CDR2 SYGVKD. V was shortened by 8 bases and J by 0 bases, with 7 bases between the two germline ends. This CDR3 has 12 amino acids. Here the CDR3 reads CAILIPNYGYTF. For the CDR3, the DNA is TGTGCCATCCTAATACCTAACTATGGCTACACCTTC.

The rearrangement joins TRBV3-1 (or the pseudogene TRBV3-2) to TRBJ2-2; TRBD1 matches at 7 bases. The CDR3 contains 15 residues. V lost 6 bases, J lost 5 bases, and 9 bases stayed unmatched. Looked up from germline, CDR1 is LGHDT and CDR2 is YNNKEL (reference sequence). In nucleotides, the CDR3 is TGTGCCAGCAGACGGGCAGGGGGACAAACCGGGGAGCTGTTTTTT. Its translation: CASRRAGGQTGELFF.

The chain couples TRBV7-8 to TRBJ1-2; tentative D call: TRBD1 (6 bases). CDR1 and CDR2 from the germline V gene are SGHVS and FQNEAQ. The CDR3 totals 16 residues. With 1 base removed from V and 2 bases from J, the gap between germline ends came to 14 bases. The CDR3 nucleotides are TGTGCCAGCAGCTTAGTTGCAGGGGCGGCCAACTATGGCTACACCTTC. Translation gives CASSLVAGAANYGYTF.

V usage is TRBV6-2 or TRBV6-3 and J usage is TRBJ2-3, with TRBD2 matching over 10 bases. The CDR3 spans 15 residues. CDR1 and CDR2 (germline): MNHEY, SVGEGT. V lost 5 bases and J lost 6; bases outside the gene matches: 8. The CDR3, as DNA: TGTGCCAGCAGTCCACTAGCGGGGAACTCGGATACGCAGTATTTT. It translates to CASSPLAGNSDTQYF.

V is TRBV5-1 and J is TRBJ1-1, with D maybe TRBD1 (5 bases). Deletions cut 1 base from V and 1 base from J, with 11 bases between. CDR1 SGHRS and CDR2 YFSETQ come from the germline V gene. The CDR3 consists of 15 residues. DNA of the CDR3: TGCGCCAGCAGCTTGAATTGGGGCGCGAACACTGAAGCTTTCTTT. Translated, it gives CASSLNWGANTEAFF.

The V and J genes are TRBV19 and TRBJ1-5; unclear D gene. The CDR3 has 14 residues. Germline CDR1 is LNHDA and CDR2 is SQIVND (reference sequence). V lost 4 bases and J lost 5, with 12 bases in between. In nucleotides, the CDR3 is TGTGCCAGTAGTACCACCTACGGGGATCAGCCCCAGCATTTT. Residues: CASSTTYGDQPQHF.

This clone was picked up a small number of times. The chain recombines TRBV7-9 with TRBJ2-1; tentatively, D is TRBD2 (6 bases). Germline loops: CDR1 SEHNR, CDR2 FQNEAQ (reference sequence). The CDR3 consists of 15 residues. Between the trimmed V and J ends, which lost 4 bases and 0 bases, there was a span of 10 bases. The CDR3 region is CASSSGEVSYNEQFF. In DNA form, the CDR3 reads TGTGCCAGCAGCTCCGGGGAGGTCTCCTACAATGAGCAGTTCTTC.

The chain links TRBV25-1 to TRBJ1-1, with TRBD1 matching over 9 bases. Trimming removed 7 bases from V and 5 bases from J; junction bases left unmatched: 8. The CDR3 contains 14 residues. Germline CDR1 reads MGHDK; CDR2 reads SYGVNS. The CDR3 here is CASKSQGAWTEAFF. CDR3 nucleotides: TGTGCCAGCAAGTCACAGGGGGCTTGGACTGAAGCTTTCTTT.

The chain couples TRBV5-1 to TRBJ2-2; D gene unclear. The CDR3 length is 15 residues. Germline V gene lookup returns CDR1 SGHRS and CDR2 YFSETQ. Trimming shortened V by 1 base and J by 0 bases, and 7 bases separated the two germline ends. For the CDR3, the DNA is TGCGCCAGCAGCTTGCTCAGCGCGAACACCGGGGAGCTGTTTTTT. Translated: CASSLLSANTGELFF.

J is TRBJ2-3 and V is TRBV2; the match to TRBD1 covers 10 bases. The CDR3 runs 15 residues. V gave up 6 bases and J gave up 5 bases; unmatched junction bases: 8. Germline CDR1 SNHLY, CDR2 FYNNEI. The CDR3 bases are TGTGCCAGCAGCGCCGGGACAGGGGCCATAGATACGCAGTATTTT. This encodes CASSAGTGAIDTQYF.

The chain has TRBV19 and TRBJ1-1, with no clear D. The CDR3 contains 14 residues. The V gene's germline CDR1 is LNHDA and CDR2 SQIVND (reference sequence). V was shortened by 3 bases and J by 2 bases, with 10 bases between the two germline ends. CDR3 region: CASSMGADNTEAFF. CDR3 bases: TGTGCCAGTAGTATGGGTGCGGATAACACTGAAGCTTTCTTT.

V is TRBV7-9 and J is TRBJ1-6; 7 nucleotides line up with TRBD1. V lost 4 bases to trimming and J lost 7 bases; unmatched junction nucleotides: 4. CDR3 length: 14 residues. From germline, CDR1 is SEHNR and CDR2 FQNEAQ (reference sequence). CDR3 region: CASSSWDSNSPLHF. DNA for the CDR3: TGTGCCAGCAGCTCATGGGACAGCAATTCACCCCTCCACTTT.

This chain connects TRBV7-9 to TRBJ2-5; possible D gene TRBD2, 7 bases. CDR1 SEHNR and CDR2 FQNEAQ come from the germline V gene (reference sequence). The V end was cut by 5 bases, the J end by 2 bases, with 15 bases between. This CDR3 is 15 amino acids long. DNA of the CDR3: TGTGCCAGCAGCCCCCTCAGGGGAGGGCAAGAGACCCAGTACTTC. The encoded protein is CASSPLRGGQETQYF.

In nucleotides, the CDR3 is TGTGCCAGCAGCCTGGGGGTAGCGGGAGTTATGAGCTCCTACAATGAGCAGTTCTTC. This encodes CASSLGVAGVMSSYNEQFF. The J gene is TRBJ2-1, the V gene TRBV3-1 (or the pseudogene TRBV3-2); 9 nucleotides line up with TRBD2. Germline V lookup: CDR1 LGHDT, CDR2 YNNKEL (reference sequence). CDR3 length: 19 residues. V gave up 4 bases and J gave up 0 bases; unmatched junction bases: 13.

The chain recombines TRBV10-3 with TRBJ1-6; 8 bases line up with TRBD1. Trimming cost V 6 bases and J 5 bases; bases outside gene matches: 6. The CDR3 totals 15 residues. Per the germline V gene, CDR1 is ENHRY and CDR2 is SYGVKD. The CDR3 nucleotides are TGTGCCATCAGGGGAGGGACAGGCAATAATTCACCCCTCCACTTT. Translated, it gives CAIRGGTGNNSPLHF.

The genes are TRBV18 and TRBJ1-4; TRBD1 agrees at 8 bases. Germline-derived CDR1 and CDR2 are KGHSH and LQKENI. This CDR3 contains 15 residues. V gave up 0 bases and J gave up 7 bases; unmatched junction bases: 4. The CDR3 protein is CASSPPGQGGEKLFF. The DNA for the CDR3 is TGTGCCAGCTCACCACCCGGACAGGGAGGTGAAAAACTGTTTTTT. The variable domain in full, completed from reference TRBV18 and TRBJ1-4, reads NAGVMQNPRHLVRRRGQEARLRCSPMKGHSHVYWYRQLPEEGLKFMVYLQKENIIDESGMPKERFSAEFPKEGPSILRIQQVVRGDSAAYFCASSPPGQGGEKLFFGSGTQLSVL.

The chain couples TRBV19 to TRBJ1-1; possible D gene TRBD1, 5 bases. V was pared by 9 bases and J by 0 bases, with 17 bases between. The CDR3 covers 15 residues. Germline V gene sequence: CDR1 LNHDA, CDR2 SQIVND (reference sequence). Here the CDR3 reads CASKAGGVMNTEAFF. The CDR3 DNA follows: TGTGCCAGCAAGGCGGGGGGGGTCATGAACACTGAAGCTTTCTTT.

V usage is TRBV7-9 and J usage is TRBJ2-7; 7 positions agree with TRBD2. The CDR3 length is 14 residues. V trimming: 5 bases; J trimming: 6 bases; junction bases outside the gene matches: 10. Germline loops: CDR1 SEHNR, CDR2 FQNEAQ (reference sequence). The CDR3 loop is CASSPPERGLEQYF. The CDR3 DNA reads as TGTGCCAGCAGCCCCCCCGAGCGGGGACTCGAGCAGTACTTC.

The chain couples TRBV6-5 to TRBJ1-5, with D hard to call. Trimming removed 8 bases from V and 3 bases from J, with 11 bases in between. CDR1 is MNHEY and CDR2 is SVGAGI in the germline V gene. The CDR3 is 13 amino acids. CDR3 sequence (DNA): TGTGCCAGCTGGGCAGGCAACAATCAGCCCCAGCATTTT. Protein product: CASWAGNNQPQHF.

The chain joins TRBV19 to TRBJ1-1, with D perhaps TRBD1 (5 bases). Germline V CDR1 and CDR2: LNHDA, SQIVND (reference sequence). The CDR3 extends over 15 amino acids. V lost 7 bases and J lost 2, with 17 bases in between. This CDR3 reads CASIYNAGGNTEAFF. CDR3 coding DNA: TGTGCCAGTATCTACAACGCGGGGGGAAACACTGAAGCTTTCTTT.